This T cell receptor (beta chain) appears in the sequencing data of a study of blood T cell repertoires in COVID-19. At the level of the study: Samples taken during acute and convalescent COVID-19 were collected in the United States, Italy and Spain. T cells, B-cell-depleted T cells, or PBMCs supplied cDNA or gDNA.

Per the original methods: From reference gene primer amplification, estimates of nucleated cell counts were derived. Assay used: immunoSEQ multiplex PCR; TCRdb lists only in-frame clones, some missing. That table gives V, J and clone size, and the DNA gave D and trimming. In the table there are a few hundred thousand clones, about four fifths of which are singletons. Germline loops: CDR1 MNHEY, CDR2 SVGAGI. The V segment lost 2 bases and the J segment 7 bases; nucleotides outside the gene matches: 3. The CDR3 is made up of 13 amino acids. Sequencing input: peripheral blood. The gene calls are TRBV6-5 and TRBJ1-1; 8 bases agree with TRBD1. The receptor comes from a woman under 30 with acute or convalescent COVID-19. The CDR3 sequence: CASSYGRGLEAFF. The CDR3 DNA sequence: TGTGCCAGCAGTTACGGCAGGGGGCTTGAAGCTTTCTTT.